What follows describes a single T cell receptor beta chain. Its antigen is currently unknown. The sample comes from a study of PD-L1 blockade in urothelial cancer. Study-wide context: Patients initiated atezolizumab around 2014 at 1,200 mg intravenously every 3 weeks. Blood drawn 3 weeks (second dose) and 6 weeks after treatment start was analyzed. Median T cell yield per blood sample was about 140,000 cells.

Some clones are missing from TCRdb's copy, which holds only in-frame ones; the method was immunoSEQ multiplex PCR. The sample holds just under 40,000 clones, around 89% seen once. Study-level results: Enhanced expansion of tumor-associated blood clones at 3 weeks characterized durable-benefit patients.

Germline lookup yields CDR1 LNHDA and CDR2 SQIVND (reference sequence). The CDR3 is 15 residues long. J was trimmed by 4 bases and V by 4 bases; bases with no gene match: 7. This chain connects TRBV19 to TRBJ1-2, with 9 bases that match TRBD1. This TCR came from a man in his sixties with urothelial cancer. The sample here was PBMCs, taken around atezolizumab (anti-PD-L1) treatment. The CDR3 nucleotides read TGTGCCAGTAGTAAGGGACAGGGAGCTCTCTATGGCTACACCTTC. Protein product: CASSKGQGALYGYTF.